This paragraph reports one T cell receptor beta chain. The data originate from a study of cytomegalovirus exposure and HLA in healthy donors. Researchers ran the PCR with 60 Vbeta and 13 Jbeta primers. Method: immunoSEQ multiplex PCR; TCRdb's copy keeps in-frame clones and lacks some. The table records about 140,000 clones, 70% to 75% of them present only once. V was shortened by 2 bases and J by 1 base, with 14 bases between the two germline ends. The CDR3 contains 15 residues. Germline values: CDR1 GTSNPN, CDR2 SVGIG (reference sequence). The V call is TRBV30, the J call TRBJ1-1, with D maybe TRBD1 (5 bases). The sequence derives from a woman between 25 and 40 years old in good health and CMV-seronegative. Sequencing was performed on PBMCs. The CDR3 loop reads CAWSPRRASNTEAFF. Written as DNA, the CDR3 is TGTGCCTGGAGTCCGCGCAGGGCCTCGAACACTGAAGCTTTCTTT.